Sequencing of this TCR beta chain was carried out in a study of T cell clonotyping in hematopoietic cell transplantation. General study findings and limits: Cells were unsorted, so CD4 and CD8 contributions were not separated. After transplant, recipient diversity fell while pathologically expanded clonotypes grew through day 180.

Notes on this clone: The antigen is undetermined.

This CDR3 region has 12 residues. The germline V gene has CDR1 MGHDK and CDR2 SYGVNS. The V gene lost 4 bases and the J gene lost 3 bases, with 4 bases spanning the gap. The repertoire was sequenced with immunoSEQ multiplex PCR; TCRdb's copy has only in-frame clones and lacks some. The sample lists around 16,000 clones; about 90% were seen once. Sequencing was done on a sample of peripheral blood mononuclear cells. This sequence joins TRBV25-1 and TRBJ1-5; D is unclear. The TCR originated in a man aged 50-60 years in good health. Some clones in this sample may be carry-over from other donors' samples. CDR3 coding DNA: TGTGCCAGCAGTGGTGTCAATCAGCCCCAGCATTTT. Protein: CASSGVNQPQHF.